This T cell receptor (beta chain) was retrieved from a study of radiation and T cells in renal cell carcinoma (dated by TCRdb to the early 2020s). With regard to the full study: TCR beta sequencing covered 50 to 55 samples in total, comprising roughly 26 tumors and roughly 27 peripheral blood samples. The final blood draw took place at 4 weeks after radiation, the same time as nephrectomy. Across all 55 or so samples, around 4,000,000 unique CDR3 nucleotide sequences encoding roughly 2,800,000 unique CDR3 amino acid sequences were identified.

The paper as a whole reports these results and caveats: Top tumor clonotypes rose in blood from baseline to 2 weeks post-radiation, then contracted by 4 weeks, suggesting transient expansion of tumor-resident clones. Dynamics of the blood repertoire were not tracked past 4 weeks after treatment. With a single-armed trial design, the study had no way to address how radiation dose or scheduling affects the TCR repertoire. Because pretreatment tumor biopsies were not available, the study could not determine whether clonotypes were already present within the tumor at baseline.

V sheds 4 bases and J sheds 0 bases, leaving 7 bases between their ends. Reading from cysteine to phenylalanine, the CDR3 counts 14 amino acids. This entry keeps only the CDR3 DNA: 42 bases, framed from base 1. For CDR1 and CDR2, the germline V gene lists SGDLS and YYNGEE. Taken with the paper, the label for time point translates to: blood 4 weeks post-SBRT, at nephrectomy. The sample's treatment or condition label is to be understood as: 15 Gy SBRT to primary tumor, nephrectomy 4 weeks later. Samples were obtained from a clinical trial, in which 15 Gy stereotactic body radiation therapy was delivered to primary renal cell carcinomas and nephrectomy was performed 4 weeks later. To follow tumor-enriched clonotypes, peripheral blood was collected serially from radiation-treated patients at baseline and again at 2 weeks and 4 weeks after SBRT. Renal cell carcinoma with clear cell pathology was present in all patients. The QIAamp DNA Blood Mini Kit (Qiagen) was used to prepare genomic DNA for TCR sequencing. The analyses included just those samples that passed every quality control check.

Concerning this clone: The antigen this receptor binds is unknown. No much larger clone exists at a distance of one base, and base qualities are not known.

TCR beta libraries were generated from genomic DNA with the immunoSEQ kit, following the manufacturer's recommendations. To prepare libraries, a first multiplex PCR with proprietary primers was run, followed by a second PCR that added unique barcodes, and a bead cleanup was done after each round. Each sample batch included a kit-provided positive control reaction and a negative control reaction. The final libraries were assessed on an Agilent 4200 TapeStation D1000 ScreenTape, pooled by volume, and quantified by qPCR. Sequencing ran on an Illumina NextSeq500 with a MidOutput 150-cycle cartridge, using 156 Read1 and 15 Index1 cycles with kit custom primers. The pooled library was loaded at approximately 0.92 pM, and about 19% PhiX control was spiked in. Turning to the authors' computational methods: The vendor-processed data were analyzed in R, and a clonotype was defined as all T cells that share the same CDR3 nucleotide sequence. For clone abundance analyses, frequencies were normalized to the 10,000 most abundant clones in each sample. Public T cell clones, which averaged fewer than five per sample, were removed prior to analysis. Tumor-enriched clonotypes and baseline blood-enriched clonotypes were defined as those with an abundance difference of at least 32-fold between compartments. A beta-binomial differential abundance model was used to identify clonotypes that were expanded or contracted between blood time points. Tumor-blood repertoire similarity was measured with the Baroni-Urbani and Buser coefficient, and group comparisons used two-tailed Wilcoxon tests in R. This is the immuneACCESS table as TCRdb keeps it, with only in-frame sequences that have V and J called. A part of the clones is gone; compared with another copy, unresolved V genes explain less than half, and the rest is unexplained. The V and J calls and clone size were taken over from that table, and D and trimming were inferred from the DNA. This sample is represented by some 150,000 clones; 86% of them were singletons. Jointly, the top ten make up around a sixth of the sample.

Sequenced material: blood, taken from a patient whose treatment included radiotherapy and nephrectomy. This receptor was taken from a woman aged 45-65 years with renal cell carcinoma. Recombination joined TRBV9 with TRBJ2-2; the D gene remains uncertain. The DNA reads as follows: TGTGCCAGCAGCTATGAGGCGAACACCGGGGAGCTGTTTTTT. It translates to CASSYEANTGELFF.